There are many counts of the clone carrying this T cell receptor beta chain. Its antigen is currently unknown. Molecules of cDNA were individually given unique molecular identifiers that were attached to them. One entry per CDR3 protein, called by TCRdb with MiXCR from the 5' RACE reads. The sample yields some 30,000 distinct CDR3 sequences, around 7% seen once. Germline V lookup: CDR1 DFQATT, CDR2 SNEGSKA (reference sequence). Trimming pared 1 base from V and 8 bases from J, leaving 12 bases between. CDR3 length: 13 amino acids. These data originate in a study of early T cells in non-severe SARS-CoV-2 infection. On the study more broadly: Sequenced material consisted of bulk RNA (from unsorted whole blood), and chains were unpaired. Study-level points and caveats: The VDJdb matching leaned toward anti-spike CD8 responses and overlooked private and CD4 specificities.

This TCR was recovered from an adult who was a healthcare worker with PCR-confirmed SARS-CoV-2 infection or an uninfected control (not recorded which). Sequencing was done on a sample of whole blood. The chain has TRBV20-1 and TRBJ2-1, with a weak D call TRBD2 (5 bases). In DNA, the CDR3 is TGCAGTGCTAGAGGCCCGGTCGGGGATGAGCAGTTCTTC. As protein: CSARGPVGDEQFF.